This T cell receptor beta chain was recovered during a study of OX40 agonist ivuxolimab in advanced cancers. The length of the CDR3 is 13 residues. Deletions cut 6 bases from V and 4 bases from J, with 12 bases between. Germline V gives CDR1 SNHLY, CDR2 FYNNEI. Sequencing used immunoSEQ multiplex PCR; TCRdb keeps in-frame clones, though not all of them. Here the sample spans under 85,000 clones, 65% to 90% being singletons. This clonotype was obtained from an adult with an advanced solid tumor such as melanoma, head and neck, liver or kidney cancer. The material was CD4+ or CD8+ T cells sorted from blood, obtained in a trial of the OX40 agonist ivuxolimab. The chain joins TRBV2 to TRBJ1-1; weak D call: TRBD1 (5 bases). The CDR3 DNA is TGTGCCAGCAGCGTAACAGGACCCACTGAAGCTTTCTTT. Translating gives CASSVTGPTEAFF.